The rows below give T cell receptor beta chains drawn from one sample of a study of blood T cell repertoires in COVID-19. The data were produced by immunoSEQ multiplex PCR, yet TCRdb's version contains in-frame clones alone and is incomplete. The sample comprises just over 200,000 clones, about 78% of which are singletons, and around 5.8% rests with the top ten. The sequenced material came from peripheral blood. These receptors were obtained from a woman between 70 and 85 years old with acute or convalescent COVID-19. The CDR3 runs from the conserved cysteine through the conserved F or W.

V	J	length	CDR3
TRBV24-1	TRBJ2-5	15	CATSDRGSGRETQYF
TRBV18	TRBJ2-7	15	CASSPRTSGSYEQYF
TRBV28	TRBJ1-1	13	CASSLVQGLMSFF
TRBV5-1	TRBJ2-1	14	CASSSGTGNNEQFF
TRBV7-8	TRBJ2-7	12	CASSPRQYEQYF
TRBV10-2	TRBJ2-3	17	CASSDLAGGPRADTQYF
TRBV5-1	TRBJ2-2	14	CASYEGEDTGELFF
TRBV3-1/TRBV3-2	TRBJ2-1	16	CASSPQRSSSYNEQFF
TRBV28	TRBJ2-3	13	CASSGTPTDTQYF
TRBV5-1	TRBJ2-7	16	CASSRGTGSTLYEQYF
TRBV2	TRBJ1-1	14	CASSERGAGTEAFF
TRBV27	TRBJ2-1	17	CASSFRTVAGAYNEQFF
TRBV10-3	TRBJ2-1	16	CAISPTLAGGNGEQFF
TRBV19	TRBJ1-2	14	CASSKKQGAYGYTF
TRBV24-1	TRBJ1-5	17	CATSDLIRQEINQPQHF
TRBV12-3/TRBV12-4	TRBJ1-5	13	CASSLRGNQPQHF
TRBV4-1	TRBJ1-6	14	CASNRDIYNSPLHF
TRBV5-1	TRBJ1-2	17	CASSSGGQGEGYYGYTF
TRBV5-1	TRBJ2-2	17	CASSLGLAGGNTGELFF
TRBV30	TRBJ1-3	16	CAWSVSGLRSGNTIYF
TRBV27	TRBJ2-1	18	CASSLVGGGSGRRGEQFF
TRBV7-9	TRBJ2-7	13	CASRYQGGYEQYF
TRBV13	TRBJ1-3	17	CASSPFIGQGPGNTIYF
TRBV5-1	TRBJ2-3	15	CASSLYIGQTDTQYF
TRBV6-5	TRBJ2-1	14	CASLRDRVSSEQFF
TRBV20-1	TRBJ1-2	11	CSARAAGHYTF
TRBV5-1	TRBJ1-2	14	CASSLGQPADGYTF
TRBV7-9	TRBJ2-1	15	CASSRGESSYNEQFF